This T cell receptor beta chain was observed in a study of Ad26.COV2.S vaccination and SARS-CoV-2 variants. General study points: Reportedly, spike-specific CD8+ and CD4+ T cell responses achieved substantial breadth once vaccination had taken place. Participants given vaccine showed non-spike TCR breadth similar to that of placebo recipients.

Measured with immunoSEQ multiplex PCR; TCRdb has only the in-frame clones, and not every one. The data contain approximately 400,000 clones, about 90% of them singletons. The V end lost 12 bases, the J end lost 2 bases, and 24 bases lay between the germline ends. Germline CDR1 and CDR2: KGHDR and SFDVKD. This CDR3 region has 16 residues. Concerning this clone: Its antigen is not known.

The starting material was peripheral blood, obtained after recovery from COVID-19. The TCR was taken from a human donor who had recovered from COVID-19. The chain joins TRBV24-1 to TRBJ2-5; D perhaps matches TRBD2 (5 bases). The CDR3 region has the DNA TGTGCCCCGGGTAGCGAGAGGGAGAGCGTACAAGAGACCCAGTACTTC. Its translation is CAPGSERESVQETQYF.